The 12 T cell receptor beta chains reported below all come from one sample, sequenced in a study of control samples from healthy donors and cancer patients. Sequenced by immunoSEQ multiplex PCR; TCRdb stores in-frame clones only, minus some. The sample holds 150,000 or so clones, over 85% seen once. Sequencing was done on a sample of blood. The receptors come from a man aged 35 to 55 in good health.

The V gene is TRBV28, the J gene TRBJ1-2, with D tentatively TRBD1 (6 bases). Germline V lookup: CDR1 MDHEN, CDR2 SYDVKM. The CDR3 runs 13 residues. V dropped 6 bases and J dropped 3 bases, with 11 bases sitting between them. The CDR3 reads CASRRGSDYGYTF. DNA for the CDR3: TGTGCCAGCAGGAGGGGGTCTGACTATGGCTACACCTTC.

CDR3 in amino acids: CAWTSSGRGFRGTEAFF. The CDR3 nucleotides are TGTGCCTGGACGTCCTCGGGCAGGGGGTTTCGGGGCACTGAAGCTTTCTTT. This chain uses TRBV30 with TRBJ1-1, with TRBD1 matching 7 bases. V was pared by 4 bases and J by 4 bases, with 18 bases of the junction left unmatched. CDR3 length equals 17 residues. Germline CDR1 reads GTSNPN; CDR2 reads SVGIG (reference sequence).

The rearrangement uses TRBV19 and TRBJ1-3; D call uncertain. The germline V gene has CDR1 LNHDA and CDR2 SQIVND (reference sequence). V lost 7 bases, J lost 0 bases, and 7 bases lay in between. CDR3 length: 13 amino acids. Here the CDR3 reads CASTPFSGNTIYF. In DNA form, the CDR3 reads TGTGCCAGTACCCCCTTCTCTGGAAACACCATATATTTT.

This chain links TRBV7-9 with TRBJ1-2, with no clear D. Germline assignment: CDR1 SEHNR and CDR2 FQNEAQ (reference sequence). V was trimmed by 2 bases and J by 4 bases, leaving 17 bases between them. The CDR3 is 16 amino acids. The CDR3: CASSLLGPALGYGYTF. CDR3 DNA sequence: TGTGCCAGCAGCTTATTAGGGCCCGCGCTGGGCTATGGCTACACCTTC.

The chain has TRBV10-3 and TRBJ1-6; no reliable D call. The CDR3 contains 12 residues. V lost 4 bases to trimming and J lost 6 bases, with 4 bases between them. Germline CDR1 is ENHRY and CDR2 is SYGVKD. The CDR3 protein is CAISGVNSPLHF. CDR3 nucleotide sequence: TGTGCCATCAGTGGGGTTAATTCACCCCTCCACTTT.

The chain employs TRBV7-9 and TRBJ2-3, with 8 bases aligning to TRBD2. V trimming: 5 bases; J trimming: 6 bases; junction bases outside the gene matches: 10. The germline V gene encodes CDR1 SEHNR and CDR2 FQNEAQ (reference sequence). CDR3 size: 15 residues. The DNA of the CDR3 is TGTGCCAGCAGCCCACCGGGGGGGCCGGTTGATACGCAGTATTTT. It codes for CASSPPGGPVDTQYF.

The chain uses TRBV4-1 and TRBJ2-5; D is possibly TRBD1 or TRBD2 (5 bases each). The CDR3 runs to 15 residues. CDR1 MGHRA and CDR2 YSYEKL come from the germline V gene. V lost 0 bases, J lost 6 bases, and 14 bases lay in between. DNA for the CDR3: TGCGCCAGCAGCCAAGATTCCTTCGGGGCACAGACCCAGTACTTC. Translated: CASSQDSFGAQTQYF.

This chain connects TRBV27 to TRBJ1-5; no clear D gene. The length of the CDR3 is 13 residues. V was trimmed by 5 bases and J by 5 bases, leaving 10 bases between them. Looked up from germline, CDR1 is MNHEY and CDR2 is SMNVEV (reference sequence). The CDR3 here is CASSPTVYQPQHF. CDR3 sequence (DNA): TGTGCCAGCAGTCCAACGGTGTATCAGCCCCAGCATTTT.

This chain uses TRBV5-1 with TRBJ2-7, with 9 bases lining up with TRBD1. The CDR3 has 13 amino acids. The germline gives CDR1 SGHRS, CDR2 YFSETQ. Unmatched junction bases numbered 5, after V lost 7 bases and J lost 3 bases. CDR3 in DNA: TGCGCCAGCGCCGGGACAGGGATCTACGAGCAGTACTTC. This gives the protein CASAGTGIYEQYF.

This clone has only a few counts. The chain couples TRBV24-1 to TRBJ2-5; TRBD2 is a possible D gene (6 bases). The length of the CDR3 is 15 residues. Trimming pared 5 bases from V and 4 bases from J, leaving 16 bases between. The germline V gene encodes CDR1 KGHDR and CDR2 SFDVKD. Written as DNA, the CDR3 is TGTGCCACCAGTGGCGGAAAGGGAGGCGGAGAGACCCAGTACTTC. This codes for CATSGGKGGGETQYF.

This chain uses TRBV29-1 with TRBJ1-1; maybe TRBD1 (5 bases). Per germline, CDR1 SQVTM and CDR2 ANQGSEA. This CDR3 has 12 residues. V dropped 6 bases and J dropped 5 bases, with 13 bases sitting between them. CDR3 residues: CSVARDGTEAFF. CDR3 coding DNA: TGCAGCGTCGCCCGGGACGGGACTGAAGCTTTCTTT.

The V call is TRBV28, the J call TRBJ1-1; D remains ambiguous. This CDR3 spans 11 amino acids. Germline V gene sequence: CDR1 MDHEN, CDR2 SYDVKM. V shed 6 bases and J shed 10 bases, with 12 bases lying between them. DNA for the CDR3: TGTGCCAGCAGATGGAGGGAAGGAGCTTTCTTT. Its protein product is CASRWREGAFF.